The T cell receptor (beta chain) under discussion was sequenced for a study of blood T cell repertoires in COVID-19. Turning to the study itself: The study drew acute and convalescent COVID-19 samples from the United States, Italy and Spain.

Grouping used clinical history reported by participants in a survey and questionnaire. Per the study methods: Amplifying reference gene primers gave estimates of nucleated cell counts. Method: immunoSEQ multiplex PCR; TCRdb's copy keeps in-frame clones and lacks some. The D gene and trimming were derived from the DNA, and the V and J assignments and clone size from that table. The sample lists approximately 220,000 clones, around nine tenths seen once, with roughly 4% in the top ten. Germline V gene lookup returns CDR1 SNHLY and CDR2 FYNNEI. The ends lost 4 bases at V and 5 bases at J; junction bases unmatched: 6. CDR3 length equals 14 residues.

The origin of this receptor is a woman aged 30 to 39 who had been exposed to COVID-19. The sequencing sample was made of PBMCs or T cells enriched from blood (not recorded which). This sequence joins TRBV2 and TRBJ2-5, with 8 bases aligning to TRBD2. CDR3 protein: CASSGTSWGETQYF. The CDR3 coding sequence is TGTGCCAGCAGTGGGACTAGCTGGGGGGAGACCCAGTACTTC.